This entry lists 16 T cell receptor beta chains sequenced from one sample in a study of response to subunit inactivated influenza vaccine (dated by TCRdb to the late 2010s). Receptor libraries were prepared by RT-PCR. Sequencer: Illumina HiSeq 2500. Clones were called with MiXCR by TCRdb after fastp trimmed the public reads at Q25, and only in-frame beta chains were retained. CDR3 protein sequences are deduplicated, and each keeps its most common genes and DNA. This sample gives approximately 570,000 distinct CDR3 sequences in total; less than 8% of them show up just once. Jointly, the top ten make up roughly 13% of the sample. The specimen was PBMCs from blood, collected around 25 months after vaccination. These receptors all come from a man between 50 and 70 years old who received an inactivated influenza vaccine. Donor details come from another sample of the same person, matched by shared clones.

In its sample, this clonotype was seen many times. The chain has TRBV7-9 and TRBJ1-1; D gene ambiguous. V shed 4 bases and J shed 0 bases, with 12 bases lying between them. This CDR3 comprises 15 residues. Germline CDR1 reads SEHNR; CDR2 reads FQNEAQ (reference sequence). The CDR3: CASSSPSGLNTEAFF. The CDR3 DNA follows: TGTGCCAGCAGCTCCCCTTCCGGACTGAACACTGAAGCTTTCTTT. Complete variable domain (other parts from reference TRBV7-9 and TRBJ1-1): DTGVSQNPRHKITKRGQNVTFRCDPISEHNRLYWYRQTLGQGPEFLTYFQNEAQLEKSRLLSDRFSAERPKGSFSTLEIQRTEQGDSAMYLCASSSPSGLNTEAFFGQGTRLTVV.

The genes are TRBV5-1 and TRBJ2-7; 12 bases map to TRBD2. J was trimmed by 0 bases and V by 2 bases; bases with no gene match: 9. The CDR3 loop spans 18 amino acids. Looked up from germline, CDR1 is SGHRS and CDR2 is YFSETQ. The DNA for the CDR3 is TGCGCCAGCAGCTTCTCACTAGCGGGGGGCTACCGCTCCTACGAGCAGTACTTC. Its translation is CASSFSLAGGYRSYEQYF.

The table lists this clonotype with many counts. The J gene is TRBJ2-1, the V gene TRBV7-8, with D perhaps TRBD2 (6 bases). Germline CDR1 is SGHVS and CDR2 is FQNEAQ. V was clipped by 5 bases and J by 5 bases, with 22 bases between them. CDR3 length: 17 amino acids. In DNA, the CDR3 is TGTGCCAGCAGCAGGCGTTCGGGGGTTGAGGGGAACAATGAGCAGTTCTTC. As protein: CASSRRSGVEGNNEQFF.

The table lists this clonotype with many counts. This chain connects TRBV9 to TRBJ1-2; possible D gene TRBD1, 6 bases. The CDR3 has 13 residues. Germline V gene sequence: CDR1 SGDLS, CDR2 YYNGEE. V dropped 2 bases and J dropped 3 bases, with 8 bases sitting between them. CDR3: CASSVTGYYGYTF. CDR3 DNA: TGTGCCAGCAGCGTTACAGGGTACTATGGCTACACCTTC.

This clonotype was counted a few times. The rearrangement links TRBV7-2 to TRBJ2-7, with 8 bases matching TRBD1. Germline assignment: CDR1 SGHTA and CDR2 FQGNSA. V trimming: 5 bases; J trimming: 4 bases; junction bases outside the gene matches: 7. The CDR3 runs 14 residues. CDR3 sequence reads: CASSRRDRYYEQYF. For the CDR3, the DNA is TGTGCCAGCAGCCGCCGGGACAGGTATTACGAGCAGTACTTC.

The rearrangement uses TRBV12-3 or TRBV12-4 and TRBJ1-1; maybe TRBD1 (5 bases). This CDR3 contains 11 residues. V lost 5 bases, J lost 8 bases, and 9 bases lay in between. The CDR3 nucleotides read TGTGCCAGCAGTAGTACAGGAGAAGCTTTCTTT. It yields the protein CASSSTGEAFF.

This clonotype was seen only a few times. The chain employs TRBV20-1 and TRBJ2-3, with TRBD1 matching over 9 bases. Germline CDR1 DFQATT, CDR2 SNEGSKA (reference sequence). The V gene end was trimmed by 4 bases and the J gene end by 2 bases; junction bases not matched to a gene: 7. The CDR3 covers 15 residues. CDR3 residues: CSATRDRDFTDTQYF. The CDR3 DNA sequence: TGCAGTGCTACCAGGGACAGGGACTTCACAGATACGCAGTATTTT.

The chain has TRBV4-2 and TRBJ2-1; D uncertain. Germline CDR1 reads LGHNA; CDR2 reads YNFKEQ. This CDR3 contains 16 residues. V gave up 4 bases and J gave up 0 bases, with 13 bases separating them. Here the CDR3 reads CASSLSTLGSYNEQFF. CDR3 DNA sequence: TGTGCCAGCAGCCTCTCGACCCTGGGCTCCTACAATGAGCAGTTCTTC.

CDR3 amino acids: CASSPTRGKNEQFF. CDR3 DNA: TGTGCCAGCAGCCCGACTAGGGGGAAGAATGAGCAGTTCTTC. V is TRBV4-2 and J is TRBJ2-1; D is perhaps TRBD1 or TRBD2 (6 bases each). This CDR3 region has 14 residues. The V end lost 4 bases, the J end lost 7 bases, and 14 bases lay between the germline ends. Germline assignment: CDR1 LGHNA and CDR2 YNFKEQ.

This clonotype was detected ten times or more. The chain carries TRBV29-1 and TRBJ2-1; 9 bases are a match to TRBD1. Trimming took 3 bases from V and 10 from J; bases not matched to a gene: 7. The CDR3 consists of 13 residues. Germline V gene data show CDR1 as SQVTM and CDR2 as ANQGSEA. The CDR3 spells CSVDGVGTGEQFF. For the CDR3, the DNA is TGCAGCGTTGATGGAGTAGGGACAGGGGAGCAGTTCTTC.

This clonotype has at least ten counts. V is TRBV10-3 and J is TRBJ2-2; TRBD2 matches at 11 bases. The V gene end was trimmed by 4 bases and the J gene end by 3 bases; junction bases not matched to a gene: 7. Germline CDR1 ENHRY, CDR2 SYGVKD. The CDR3 contains 17 residues. The CDR3 nucleotides read TGTGCCATCAGTGCCCCGGTGGGACTAGCGGACACCGGGGAGCTGTTTTTT. Amino acids: CAISAPVGLADTGELFF.

The V and J genes are TRBV23-1 and TRBJ2-2, with TRBD2 identical over 8 bases. TRBV23-1 is designated an ORF whose function remains uncertain. J was trimmed by 0 bases and V by 8 bases; bases with no gene match: 5. The CDR3 consists of 15 residues. The CDR3 DNA reads TGCGCCAGCCCTCGAGCGGGAGCGAACACCGGGGAGCTGTTTTTT. This codes for CASPRAGANTGELFF.

Ten or more counts support this clonotype. The chain joins TRBV29-1 to TRBJ2-1; D may match TRBD1 or TRBD2 (6 bases each). V lost 2 bases, J lost 0 bases, and 14 bases lay in between. The CDR3 runs 16 residues. The germline gives CDR1 SQVTM, CDR2 ANQGSEA. The CDR3 sequence: CSVEPQRGLSYNEQFF. The DNA for the CDR3 is TGCAGCGTTGAACCCCAACGGGGGCTCTCCTACAATGAGCAGTTCTTC.

This clonotype was counted ten times or more. The rearrangement joins TRBV6-2 or TRBV6-3 to TRBJ2-7; the match to TRBD2 covers 13 bases. The CDR3 runs to 14 residues. From germline, CDR1 is MNHEY and CDR2 SVGEGT. Losses at the gene ends were 6 bases for V and 7 bases for J; bases not matched to a gene: 6. CDR3 nucleotides: TGTGCCAGCAGACGGACTAGCGGGAGAGGGGAGCAGTACTTC. Translating gives CASRRTSGRGEQYF.

The genes are TRBV11-2 and TRBJ2-5, with a weak D call TRBD1 (6 bases). The germline V gene has CDR1 SGHAT and CDR2 FQNNGV. This CDR3 has 15 residues. V lost 1 base and J lost 4, with 13 bases in between. The CDR3 reads CASSLGTVLTETQYF. The CDR3 nucleotides are TGTGCCAGCAGCTTAGGGACAGTCCTGACAGAGACCCAGTACTTC.

This clonotype was recorded many times. The V and J genes are TRBV7-8 and TRBJ2-3; 12 bases line up with TRBD2. Germline CDR1 is SGHVS and CDR2 is FQNEAQ. CDR3 size: 14 residues. With 5 bases clipped from V and 6 bases from J, the junction kept 3 bases outside the gene matches. The CDR3 DNA reads TGTGCCAGCAGCGTAGGGACTAGCGGGGATACGCAGTATTTT. This translates into CASSVGTSGDTQYF.